Listed below are T cell receptor beta chains from one sample, sequenced in a study of regulatory T cells in long-lasting Graves disease. Using its own MiXCR run on the multiplex PCR reads, TCRdb lists one record per CDR3 protein. The table shows approximately 480,000 distinct CDR3 sequences, with under 20% occurring only once. These same data were also listed under a study on T cells in Graves' hyperthyroidism and ophthalmopathy.

The specimen was peripheral blood mononuclear cells (PBMCs), collected at new diagnosis, from a patient treated with antithyroid drugs. The receptors here all came from a man aged 35-49 years with Graves disease. CDR3s include the opening cysteine and the closing phenylalanine or tryptophan. A D gene is named only where the DNA matches it firmly. Clone size, where shown, is once, few, many, or a class for clones that have expanded.

many	TRBV28	TRBD1	TRBJ2-7	TGTGCCAGCAGTTTTTTTTCCAGGGGGACCTACGAGCAGTACTTC	CASSFFSRGTYEQYF
few	TRBV28	NA	TRBJ2-1	TGTGCCAGCAGGCCCCAAATCAATGAGCAGTTCTTC	CASRPQINEQFF
many	TRBV20-1	TRBD2	TRBJ2-7	TGCAGTGCTAGAGGTCCGGGAGGGCAGTACGAGCAGTACTTC	CSARGPGGQYEQYF
many	TRBV20-1	TRBD2	TRBJ2-7	TGCAGTGCTAGCCGACTAGCGGGAGGCTCCTACGAGCAGTACTTC	CSASRLAGGSYEQYF
NA	TRBV4-1	NA	TRBJ1-3	TGCGCCAGCAGCCAAGACCTGAGAAGGAGGCGCTCTGGAAACACCATATATTTT	CASSQDLRRRRSGNTIYF
many	TRBV20-1	TRBD1	TRBJ1-4	TGCAGTGGAACCGGGACAGGGGATGAAAAACTGTTTTTT	CSGTGTGDEKLFF
few	TRBV20-1	TRBD2	TRBJ2-2	TGCAGTGCTCTACGCCTAGCGGGAGGGCCGGGCGGGGAGCTGTTTTTT	CSALRLAGGPGGELFF
many	TRBV28	NA	TRBJ2-1	TGTGCCAGCAGTCCTCTCGCGGGATTCTACAATGAGCAGTTCTTC	CASSPLAGFYNEQFF
many	TRBV28	TRBD2	TRBJ2-3	TGTGCCAGCAGTTTATCGGCCCAATGGCGGGAGGGTCGGACAGATACGCAGTATTTT	CASSLSAQWREGRTDTQYF
many	TRBV28	TRBD2	TRBJ2-1	TGTGCCACCTGGGGCGGGAGGGCCGTCAATGAGCAGTTCTTC	CATWGGRAVNEQFF
many	TRBV28	NA	TRBJ1-5	TGTGCCAGCAGTTTGGGAGGGGCCCCTAGCAATCAGCCCCAGCATTTT	CASSLGGAPSNQPQHF
many	TRBV12-3/TRBV12-4	NA	TRBJ1-5	TGTGCCAGCAGTTCATACGAACTCCGGGACTCGGCACGAGATCAGCCCCAGCATTTT	CASSSYELRDSARDQPQHF
many	TRBV18	TRBD1	TRBJ2-5	TGTGCCAGCTCACCAGGGACAGGAGGTCAAGAGACCCAGTACTTC	CASSPGTGGQETQYF
many	TRBV20-1	TRBD2	TRBJ2-7	TGCAGTGCTAGAAGCGGGACTAGCGGGAGGTCTCCCTACGAGCAGTACTTC	CSARSGTSGRSPYEQYF
few	TRBV19	TRBD1	TRBJ2-3	TGTGCCAGTAGCCGTCTGTCGACAGGGAGCACAGATACGCAGTATTTT	CASSRLSTGSTDTQYF
many	TRBV7-2	TRBD2	TRBJ2-3	TGTGCCAGCAGCCCCCGAGGGGCGGGAGGGGCAGATACGCAGTATTTT	CASSPRGAGGADTQYF
NA	TRBV20-1	NA	TRBJ2-1	TGCAGTGCTAGTCCGGGCGGTGAGCAGTTCTTC	CSASPGGEQFF
few	TRBV12-3/TRBV12-4	NA	TRBJ2-2	TGTGCCAGCAACCTCGACGGGGAGTACACCGGGGAGCTGTTTTTT	CASNLDGEYTGELFF
many	TRBV7-4	NA	TRBJ1-2	TGTGCCAGCAGCTTAGCGCCCAGGGACTCTAACTATGGCTACACCTTC	CASSLAPRDSNYGYTF
NA	TRBV27	NA	TRBJ2-1	TGTGCCAGCAGCTTAGGGTCCTTAAGCGACAATGAGCATTTCTTC	CASSLGSLSDNEHFF
few	TRBV18	TRBD1	TRBJ2-1	TGTGCCAGCTCACCAAACCCGGACAGGGTCTACAATGAGCAGTTCTTC	CASSPNPDRVYNEQFF
NA	TRBV20-1	NA	TRBJ2-7	TGCAGTGCTAGTTCGTCTATAGGGGGGCAGTACTTC	CSASSSIGGQYF